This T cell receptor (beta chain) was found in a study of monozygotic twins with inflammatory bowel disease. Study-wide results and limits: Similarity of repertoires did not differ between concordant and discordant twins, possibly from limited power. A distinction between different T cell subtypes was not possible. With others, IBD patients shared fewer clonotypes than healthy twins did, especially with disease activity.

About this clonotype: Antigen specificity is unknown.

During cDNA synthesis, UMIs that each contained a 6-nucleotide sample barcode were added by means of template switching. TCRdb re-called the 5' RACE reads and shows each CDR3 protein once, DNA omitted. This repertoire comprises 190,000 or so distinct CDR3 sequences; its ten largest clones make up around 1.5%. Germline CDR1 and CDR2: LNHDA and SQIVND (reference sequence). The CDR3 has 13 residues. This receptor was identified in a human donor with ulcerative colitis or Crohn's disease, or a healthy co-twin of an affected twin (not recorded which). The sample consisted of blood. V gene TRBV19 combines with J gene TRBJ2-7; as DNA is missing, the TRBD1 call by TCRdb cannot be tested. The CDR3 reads CAAVGDRAYEQYF. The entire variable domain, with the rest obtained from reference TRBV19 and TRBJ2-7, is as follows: DGGITQSPKYLFRKEGQNVTLSCEQNLNHDAMYWYRQDPGQGLRLIYYSQIVNDFQKGDIAEGYSVSREKKESFPLTVTSAQKNPTAFYLCAAVGDRAYEQYFGPGTRLTVT.